This TCR beta chain was retrieved from a study of blood T cells in healthy people across ages. This clonotype was found a few times. Combining a sample-barcoded 5' primer with a J-beta primer mix, a second PCR ran for about 7 to 12 cycles. The yield of each sample was at least 2.5 million CDR3-containing paired-end reads. TCRdb ran MiXCR on the 5' RACE reads and lists one entry per CDR3 protein. Among about 1,800,000 distinct CDR3 sequences listed, 28% were seen once. The CDR3 runs to 13 residues. V was clipped by 6 bases and J by 1 base, with 10 bases between them. Germline CDR1 and CDR2: DFQATT and SNEGSKA (reference sequence). Donation came from healthy Caucasian individuals in Russia who were aged roughly 6 to 95.

This receptor was taken from a woman aged 25 to 39 in good health. The chain employs TRBV20-1 and TRBJ1-5, with D uncertain. Sequencing input: blood. CDR3 loop: CSALGGSNQPQHF. The CDR3 nucleotides read TGCAGTGCCCTGGGCGGGAGCAATCAGCCCCAGCATTTT.